These 4 T cell receptor beta chains originate from one sample sequenced in a study of blood T cell repertoires in COVID-19. Clones were read by immunoSEQ multiplex PCR, and TCRdb kept only the in-frame ones, dropping some. This repertoire shows approximately 390,000 clones, almost 90% found once; its top ten account for approximately 7%. Sequencing was performed on peripheral blood. These TCRs come from a man younger than 30 with active or convalescent COVID-19.

CDR3 DNA: TGTGCCAGCAGCTTAGCCCGGCAGGGGGCGACCGGGGAGCTGTTTTTT. Translation gives CASSLARQGATGELFF. V is TRBV11-3 and J is TRBJ2-2; 8 nucleotides align to TRBD1. CDR3 length: 16 residues. V gave up 1 base and J gave up 5 bases; unmatched junction bases: 6. Per germline, CDR1 SGHNT and CDR2 YENEEA. The whole variable domain, remainder taken from reference TRBV11-3 and TRBJ2-2, is EAGVVQSPRYKIIEKKQPVAFWCNPISGHNTLYWYLQNLGQGPELLIRYENEEAVDDSQLPKDRFSAERLKGVDSTLKIQPAELGDSAVYLCASSLARQGATGELFFGEGSRLTVL.

The chain links TRBV28 to TRBJ1-5; TRBD1 matches 7 bases. The trim removed 3 bases at V and 1 base at J, leaving 6 bases unmatched. This CDR3 comprises 16 residues. The germline V gene has CDR1 MDHEN and CDR2 SYDVKM. The CDR3 reads CASSFDRVVSNQPQHF. The CDR3 DNA follows: TGTGCCAGCAGTTTTGACAGGGTAGTGAGCAATCAGCCCCAGCATTTT.

This clone appeared once. The rearrangement joins TRBV28 to TRBJ1-2; D not resolved. Per germline, CDR1 MDHEN and CDR2 SYDVKM. The V end was cut by 7 bases, the J end by 2 bases, with 17 bases between. This CDR3 contains 15 residues. The CDR3 region has the DNA TGTGCCAGCACCCCGGAGGGCGCGACAAACTATGGCTACACCTTC. Protein product: CASTPEGATNYGYTF.

The chain couples TRBV7-6 to TRBJ1-6; no definite D call. The V gene's germline CDR1 is SGHVS and CDR2 FNYEAQ. The CDR3 consists of 14 residues. Trimming stripped 3 bases from V and 0 bases from J, with 3 bases between. CDR3 nucleotides: TGTGCCAGCAGCTTCAGCTCCTATAATTCACCCCTCCACTTT. As protein: CASSFSSYNSPLHF. Using reference TRBV7-6 and TRBJ1-6 for the parts outside the CDR3, the full variable domain is GAGVSQSPRYKVTKRGQDVALRCDPISGHVSLYWYRQALGQGPEFLTYFNYEAQQDKSGLPNDRFSAERPEGSISTLTIQRTEQRDSAMYRCASSFSSYNSPLHFGNGTRLTVT.